The next 29 T cell receptor beta chains were all read from a single sample in a study of T cell responses to AZD1222 COVID-19 vaccine (TCRdb year 2021). Sample time point, as interpreted from the label and publication: about 28 days (+/-7) after the second vaccine dose. The treatment or condition label here, explained by the study, means: meningococcal conjugate vaccine given as trial control. The receptor library was made with the immunoSEQ multiplex PCR assay. The clones in this table, taken by TCRdb from immuneACCESS, are in-frame only. Not every clone is retained; where verified, under half of the shortfall comes from an unresolved V gene, and the cause of the rest is unknown. For this sample the table gives around 140,000 clones, of which 65% to 90% were detected only once. In total, the top ten clones hold approximately 8% of the sample. The starting material was peripheral blood, obtained 28 days after the second dose of the MenACWY control vaccine. The receptors here all came from an adult who received the MenACWY meningococcal vaccine as a control.

The chain is built from TRBV6-5 and TRBJ1-1; D gene unclear. V was clipped by 0 bases and J by 2 bases, with 7 bases between them. Germline values: CDR1 MNHEY, CDR2 SVGAGI. The CDR3 contains 14 residues. The CDR3 bases are TGTGCCAGCAGTTACTCAGGGAGTAACACTGAAGCTTTCTTT. This sequence encodes CASSYSGSNTEAFF.

This clone was detected once. The chain couples TRBV9 to TRBJ1-2, with D possibly being TRBD1 (6 bases). Trimming removed 4 bases from V and 4 bases from J, with 17 bases in between. Germline V gene sequence: CDR1 SGDLS, CDR2 YYNGEE. The CDR3 has 15 amino acids. The CDR3 region is CASSPRSDRLYGYTF. The CDR3 DNA sequence: TGTGCCAGCAGCCCTCGAAGCGACAGGCTCTATGGCTACACCTTC.

The chain recombines TRBV21-1 with TRBJ1-1; the table's D call, TRBD1, was not checked against the DNA. TRBV21-1 is designated a pseudogene. This CDR3 is built from 21 residues. CDR3 in DNA: TGTGCCAGCAGCGCAACCGAATCTCCAATTGACAGTGTAGTTTGGAACACTGAAGCTTTCTTT. Its translation is CASSATESPIDSVVWNTEAFF.

This clone was picked up one time. CDR3 in DNA: TGTGCCAGCAGTTACTCGTCTGGGGCGCAGCCCCAGCATTTT. Translation gives CASSYSSGAQPQHF. The gene calls are TRBV6-5 and TRBJ1-5; possible D gene TRBD1, 5 bases. V was trimmed by 0 bases and J by 7 bases, leaving 10 bases between them. The CDR3 spans 14 residues. The V gene's germline CDR1 is MNHEY and CDR2 SVGAGI.

The rearrangement uses TRBV4-2 and TRBJ1-2; D call uncertain. Trimming removed 2 bases from V and 6 bases from J, with 13 bases in between. The CDR3 is made up of 14 amino acids. The germline gives CDR1 LGHNA, CDR2 YNFKEQ. The CDR3 protein is CASSQMEWYDGYTF. Written as DNA, the CDR3 is TGTGCCAGCAGCCAAATGGAGTGGTACGATGGCTACACCTTC.

This clone was counted a few times. J is TRBJ1-1 and V is TRBV2; 7 bases map to TRBD1. V shed 5 bases, J shed 2 bases, and the junction held 8 bases outside the gene matches. CDR1 is SNHLY, CDR2 FYNNEI, per germline. This CDR3 contains 15 residues. CDR3 nucleotides: TGTGCCAGCAGTTATAAACAGGGGCGCAACACTGAAGCTTTCTTT. Encoded protein: CASSYKQGRNTEAFF.

This sequence joins TRBV27 and TRBJ1-6; D is unclear. CDR3 length: 14 amino acids. V lost 5 bases and J lost 4, with 9 bases in between. Germline loops: CDR1 MNHEY, CDR2 SMNVEV (reference sequence). The CDR3 protein is CASSLPIYNSPLHF. CDR3 DNA sequence: TGTGCCAGCAGTCTGCCAATTTATAATTCACCCCTCCACTTT.

The J gene is TRBJ1-1, the V gene TRBV7-2, with a tentative D call TRBD1 (6 bases). Germline-derived CDR1 and CDR2 are SGHTA and FQGNSA. The CDR3 covers 14 residues. Trimming took off 5 bases at V and 6 bases at J, with 16 bases between the two ends. CDR3 region: CASSRGRSPPEAFF. CDR3 coding DNA: TGTGCCAGCAGCCGGGGGCGGTCTCCCCCTGAAGCTTTCTTT.

This rearrangement joins TRBV7-2 to TRBJ2-7; D may be TRBD1 (5 bases). V lost 5 bases and J 7 bases, leaving 12 bases between the germline ends. This CDR3 comprises 12 residues. Germline V CDR1 and CDR2: SGHTA, FQGNSA. CDR3 nucleotide sequence: TGTGCCAGCAGCAGGGGCCCGAGGGAGCAGTACTTC. Protein sequence: CASSRGPREQYF.

V is TRBV19 and J is TRBJ1-2; D is ambiguous. Germline V gives CDR1 LNHDA, CDR2 SQIVND (reference sequence). The CDR3 spans 13 residues. V was cut by 5 bases and J by 3 bases, with 10 bases left in between. The CDR3 region is CASSLPGDYGYTF. The CDR3 nucleotides read TGTGCCAGTAGTCTCCCGGGAGACTATGGCTACACCTTC.

The chain employs TRBV19 and TRBJ1-1; D gene unclear. The CDR3 has 12 residues. Looked up from germline, CDR1 is LNHDA and CDR2 is SQIVND (reference sequence). V lost 7 bases and J 1 base, leaving 7 bases between the germline ends. DNA for the CDR3: TGTGCCAGTATCGGAAAGAACACTGAAGCTTTCTTT. The encoded protein is CASIGKNTEAFF.

The gene calls are TRBV19 and TRBJ1-2, with 7 bases lining up with TRBD1. With V trimmed by 6 bases and J by 5 bases, 6 bases remained unmatched. Per the germline V gene, CDR1 is LNHDA and CDR2 is SQIVND (reference sequence). CDR3 length: 13 amino acids. Here the CDR3 DNA reads TGTGCCAGTAGATGGACAGGACTATATGGCTACACCTTC. This sequence encodes CASRWTGLYGYTF.

The rearrangement links TRBV3-1 (or the pseudogene TRBV3-2) to TRBJ2-2, with D unclear. The CDR3 length is 13 residues. Germline lookup yields CDR1 LGHDT and CDR2 YNNKEL (reference sequence). Deletions cut 3 bases from V and 7 bases from J, with 9 bases between. The CDR3: CASSQLGDGELFF. CDR3 sequence (DNA): TGTGCCAGCAGCCAGCTAGGCGACGGGGAGCTGTTTTTT.

The J gene is TRBJ1-1, the V gene TRBV3-1 (or the pseudogene TRBV3-2); no reliable D call. Germline V gene data show CDR1 as LGHDT and CDR2 as YNNKEL (reference sequence). The CDR3 runs to 14 residues. The V gene lost 2 bases and the J gene lost 6 bases, with 13 bases spanning the gap. CDR3 in amino acids: CASSQTGPISEAFF. As DNA, the CDR3 is TGTGCCAGCAGCCAAACCGGACCTATCTCTGAAGCTTTCTTT.

This clone was seen a handful of times. This chain connects TRBV19 to TRBJ2-7; D gene uncertain. There are 12 residues in the CDR3. The germline V gene has CDR1 LNHDA and CDR2 SQIVND (reference sequence). V lost 1 base to trimming and J lost 4 bases, with 5 bases between them. This chain's CDR3 is CASSIAGYEQYF. The CDR3 region has the DNA TGTGCCAGTAGTATAGCCGGGTACGAGCAGTACTTC.

The CDR3 spells CAISESSGSTDTQYF. The CDR3 DNA reads as TGTGCCATCAGTGAAAGTTCGGGGAGCACAGATACGCAGTATTTT. The chain carries TRBV10-3 and TRBJ2-3, with D perhaps matching TRBD2 (5 bases). CDR1 is ENHRY and CDR2 is SYGVKD in the germline V gene. The germline V and J ends were trimmed by 3 bases and 0 bases, with 10 bases remaining between them. There are 15 residues in the CDR3.

The chain combines TRBV10-1 with TRBJ2-7, with D possibly TRBD2 on 5 matching bases. The CDR3 spans 11 residues. Trimming cost V 10 bases and J 3 bases, with 10 bases left between them. Germline V lookup: CDR1 WNHNN, CDR2 SYGVQD (reference sequence). The CDR3 is CAKTKGYEQYV. CDR3 DNA: TGCGCCAAGACTAAGGGCTACGAGCAGTACGTC.

The chain joins TRBV9 to TRBJ1-1; D remains unclear. CDR1 and CDR2 from the germline V gene are SGDLS and YYNGEE. The CDR3 length is 13 residues. V lost 4 bases and J lost 3, with 10 bases in between. For the CDR3, the DNA is TGTGCCAGCAGCCCCCGCGTGGACACTGAAGCTTTCTTT. Protein sequence: CASSPRVDTEAFF.

The chain joins TRBV2 to TRBJ2-6, with 9 bases identical to TRBD2. Germline lookup yields CDR1 SNHLY and CDR2 FYNNEI. Trimming at V came to 5 bases and at J to 2 bases, leaving 7 bases not matched to a gene. This CDR3 is 17 amino acids long. The CDR3 bases are TGTGCCAGCAGTTCTAGCGGGGTTGGAACTGGGGCCAACGTCCTGACTTTC. This codes for CASSSSGVGTGANVLTF.

The gene calls are TRBV6-2 or TRBV6-3 and TRBJ1-5; 7 bases fit TRBD1. The trim removed 3 bases at V and 2 bases at J, leaving 1 base unmatched. The CDR3 loop spans 14 amino acids. Germline-derived CDR1 and CDR2 are MNHEY and SVGEGT. CDR3 DNA sequence: TGTGCCAGCAGTTATACAGGGGGCAATCAGCCCCAGCATTTT. The encoded protein is CASSYTGGNQPQHF.

The rearrangement uses TRBV7-9 and TRBJ2-4; 7 bases line up with TRBD1. Germline CDR1 SEHNR, CDR2 FQNEAQ (reference sequence). The CDR3 has 15 residues. V trimming: 5 bases; J trimming: 3 bases; junction bases outside the gene matches: 7. CDR3 region: CASSLGTDHKNIQYF. CDR3 DNA sequence: TGTGCCAGCAGCCTAGGGACAGACCACAAAAACATTCAGTACTTC.

CDR3 bases: TGTGCCAGCAGCCAAGATCTAATTTGGGGAGGCTACACCTTC. Its protein is CASSQDLIWGGYTF. This chain connects TRBV14 to TRBJ1-2; no clear D. The CDR3 runs to 14 residues. Trimming removed 0 bases at V and 8 bases at J, with 13 bases between. Germline CDR1 is SGHDN and CDR2 is FVKESK.

The CDR3 loop is CASRTSGQDYEQYF. CDR3 sequence (DNA): TGTGCCAGCAGGACTAGCGGGCAGGACTACGAGCAGTACTTC. This chain uses TRBV11-3 with TRBJ2-7, with 10 positions matching TRBD2. This CDR3 is 14 amino acids long. In germline, CDR1 is SGHNT, CDR2 YENEEA. The ends lost 6 bases at V and 3 bases at J; junction bases unmatched: 5.

J is TRBJ2-1 and V is TRBV4-1, with 11 bases identical to TRBD2. The V gene end was trimmed by 2 bases and the J gene end by 7 bases; junction bases not matched to a gene: 10. From germline, CDR1 is MGHRA and CDR2 YSYEKL. This CDR3 spans 17 amino acids. CDR3 amino acids: CASSQLFSGRAWNEQFF. CDR3 in DNA: TGCGCCAGCAGCCAACTATTTAGCGGGAGGGCTTGGAATGAGCAGTTCTTC.

DNA of the CDR3: TGTGCCAGCAGTTACGTAGGGGGTGGGTACGAGCAGTACTTC. As protein: CASSYVGGGYEQYF. This chain joins TRBV6-5 and TRBJ2-7, with a possible D match to TRBD1 (6 bases). Per germline, CDR1 MNHEY and CDR2 SVGAGI. CDR3 size: 14 residues. The V end lost 2 bases, the J end lost 4 bases, and 12 bases lay between the germline ends.

V gene TRBV3-1 (or the pseudogene TRBV3-2) combines with J gene TRBJ2-7; TRBD2 agrees at 9 bases. The CDR3 sequence is 15 residues long. V shed 4 bases, J shed 4 bases, and the junction held 8 bases outside the gene matches. Per germline, CDR1 LGHDT and CDR2 YNNKEL (reference sequence). CDR3 sequence (DNA): TGTGCCAGCAGCCCTTGGCGGGAGGGCCGGTACGAGCAGTACTTC. Its protein product is CASSPWREGRYEQYF.

The chain recombines TRBV5-6 with TRBJ1-4, with D uncertain. CDR3 length: 13 residues. V lost 1 base, J lost 8 bases, and 9 bases lay in between. The germline gives CDR1 SGHDT, CDR2 YYEEEE. This CDR3 reads CASSLMRTEKLFF. CDR3 sequence (DNA): TGTGCCAGCAGCTTGATGAGGACGGAAAAACTGTTTTTT.

This rearrangement joins TRBV30 to TRBJ1-5, with unresolved D. CDR1 and CDR2 (germline): GTSNPN, SVGIG (reference sequence). The V end was cut by 4 bases, the J end by 0 bases, with 7 bases between. The CDR3 contains 13 residues. CDR3 nucleotide sequence: TGTGCCTGGAATTCCGATAGCAATCAGCCCCAGCATTTT. Its translation is CAWNSDSNQPQHF.

The CDR3 sequence: CASSPGQGARNQPQHF. The CDR3 DNA is TGTGCCAGCAGTCCAGGACAGGGGGCCAGGAATCAGCCCCAGCATTTT. V and J are TRBV6-6 and TRBJ1-5, with 11 positions matching TRBD1. The CDR3 sequence is 16 residues long. Germline values: CDR1 MNHNY, CDR2 SVGAGI (reference sequence). The trim removed 5 bases at V and 4 bases at J, leaving 7 bases unmatched.